The 11 T cell receptor beta chains listed next were all sequenced from one sample in a study of cytotoxic CD8 clonotypes in ibrutinib-treated CLL. Clones were sequenced by immunoSEQ multiplex PCR, and TCRdb holds only the in-frame ones, with some missing. The sample holds 110,000 to 150,000 clones, 60% to 85% seen once. The specimen comprised PBMCs, sampled after 24 months of ibrutinib treatment. All receptors come from a human donor with chronic lymphocytic leukemia.

The chain has TRBV5-8 and TRBJ1-1; 11 nucleotides align to TRBD1. CDR1 SGHTS and CDR2 YDEGEE come from the germline V gene. The V gene end was trimmed by 4 bases and the J gene end by 0 bases; junction bases not matched to a gene: 8. The CDR3 has 17 amino acids. CDR3 nucleotides: TGTGCCAGCAGCGCGGGACAGGGGGACGGCATGAACACTGAAGCTTTCTTT. It codes for CASSAGQGDGMNTEAFF.

This rearrangement joins TRBV9 to TRBJ1-3; no clear D gene. This CDR3 contains 14 residues. In germline, CDR1 is SGDLS, CDR2 YYNGEE. The V and J ends lost 0 bases and 1 base respectively, with 5 bases between them. The CDR3 spells CASSVAGSGNTIYF. In DNA form, the CDR3 reads TGTGCCAGCAGCGTAGCGGGGTCTGGAAACACCATATATTTT.

The rearrangement joins TRBV6-1 to TRBJ2-5, with D perhaps assigned TRBD1 or TRBD2 (5 bases each). The CDR3 totals 14 residues. Looked up from germline, CDR1 is MNHNS and CDR2 is SASEGT. Trimming stripped 7 bases from V and 1 base from J, with 13 bases between. The CDR3 spells CASTHPGPQETQYF. The CDR3 DNA reads TGTGCCAGCACCCACCCGGGACCCCAAGAGACCCAGTACTTC.

This clone came up a few times. This chain joins TRBV27 and TRBJ1-4; D possibly corresponds to TRBD1 (5 bases). The CDR3 contains 14 residues. V lost 5 bases, J lost 6 bases, and 13 bases lay in between. Germline CDR1 is MNHEY and CDR2 is SMNVEV (reference sequence). The CDR3 DNA reads TGTGCCAGCAGTCAGCGACAGACCTATGAAAAACTGTTTTTT. It is translated as CASSQRQTYEKLFF.

V gene TRBV4-2 combines with J gene TRBJ1-1; perhaps TRBD1 as D (5 bases). With 1 base removed from V and 7 bases from J, the gap between germline ends came to 25 bases. The germline V gene has CDR1 LGHNA and CDR2 YNFKEQ. The CDR3 runs 18 residues. The CDR3 bases are TGTGCCAGCAGCCAAGTGCCCGTATACAGTGGGGGGGTGGTTGAAGCTTTCTTT. This codes for CASSQVPVYSGGVVEAFF.

The genes are TRBV10-3 and TRBJ2-3; 7 nucleotides line up with TRBD1. Trimming took 8 bases from V and 2 from J; bases not matched to a gene: 10. CDR3 length: 15 amino acids. Germline loops: CDR1 ENHRY, CDR2 SYGVKD. The CDR3 sequence is CAIQGTVSITDTQYF. CDR3 DNA sequence: TGTGCCATCCAGGGGACAGTTAGCATCACAGATACGCAGTATTTT.

This clone showed up just a few times. The V and J genes are TRBV10-3 and TRBJ1-4, with a possible D match to TRBD1 (6 bases). Trimming took off 6 bases at V and 7 bases at J, with 12 bases between the two ends. The CDR3 runs to 13 residues. Germline assignment: CDR1 ENHRY and CDR2 SYGVKD. CDR3 DNA: TGTGCCATCAGGGACAGCTCTCCTGAAAAACTGTTTTTT. It encodes CAIRDSSPEKLFF.

The chain employs TRBV7-2 and TRBJ1-4; D unresolved. The CDR3 loop spans 15 amino acids. V dropped 1 base and J dropped 4 bases, with 10 bases sitting between them. Germline values: CDR1 SGHTA, CDR2 FQGNSA. CDR3 loop: CASSLVASDNEKLFF. For the CDR3, the DNA is TGTGCCAGCAGCTTAGTGGCCAGCGATAATGAAAAACTGTTTTTT.

V usage is TRBV28 and J usage is TRBJ2-3; 10 bases line up with TRBD2. The V gene end was trimmed by 3 bases and the J gene end by 4 bases; junction bases not matched to a gene: 10. Germline V gene sequence: CDR1 MDHEN, CDR2 SYDVKM. The CDR3 has 17 residues. CDR3 amino acids: CASSFPPIAGGADTQYF. As DNA, the CDR3 is TGTGCCAGCAGTTTCCCACCCATAGCGGGGGGCGCAGATACGCAGTATTTT. Using reference TRBV28 and TRBJ2-3 for the parts outside the CDR3, the full variable domain is DVKVTQSSRYLVKRTGEKVFLECVQDMDHENMFWYRQDPGLGLRLIYFSYDVKMKEKGDIPEGYSVSREKKERFSLILESASTNQTSMYLCASSFPPIAGGADTQYFGPGTRLTVL.

This clone is medium-sized by share. The chain joins TRBV6-6 to TRBJ1-1, with D unclear. The V end lost 0 bases, the J end lost 10 bases, and 9 bases lay between the germline ends. Germline V gene sequence: CDR1 MNHNY, CDR2 SVGAGI (reference sequence). The CDR3 is 12 amino acids. DNA for the CDR3: TGTGCCAGCAGTTACTCGAATCAGGCAGCTTTCTTT. Encoded protein: CASSYSNQAAFF.

The J gene is TRBJ2-7, the V gene TRBV5-4; 10 bases are a match to TRBD2. CDR1 is SGHNT and CDR2 is YYREEE in the germline V gene (reference sequence). Unmatched junction bases numbered 10, after V lost 4 bases and J lost 3 bases. The CDR3 has 16 amino acids. This CDR3 is CASSPTGASGSYEQYF. CDR3 DNA sequence: TGTGCCAGCAGCCCCACGGGGGCTAGCGGGAGCTACGAGCAGTACTTC.